This is a list of T cell receptor beta chains from one sample in a study of shared clonotypes between healthy human individuals. Libraries were prepared by immunoSEQ multiplex PCR; TCRdb keeps only in-frame clonotypes and omits some of them. The sample lists around 1.1 million clones; roughly 80% were seen once. The sample was memory CD4+ T cells from PBMCs. Receptors were obtained from a man aged 18-30 years in good health. Some clones in this sample may be carry-over from other donors' samples. The CDR3 runs from the conserved cysteine through the conserved F or W. The order of the fields is V gene, clone size, D gene, J gene, CDR3 protein, CDR3 DNA. A D gene is named only where the DNA matches it firmly. Clone size appears in some rows only: once, few, many, or a class for an expanded clone.

>TRBV9|many|NA|TRBJ1-1
CASTRTVENTEAFF
TGTGCCAGCACCAGGACAGTCGAAAACACTGAAGCTTTCTTT
>TRBV7-6|NA|NA|TRBJ2-7
CASSLADTAGNYEQYF
TGTGCCAGCAGCTTAGCCGACACCGCGGGCAACTACGAGCAGTACTTC
>TRBV18|few|NA|TRBJ1-1
CASSQSGVTMNTEAFF
TGTGCCAGCTCACAATCGGGGGTCACGATGAACACTGAAGCTTTCTTT
>TRBV30|NA|NA|TRBJ2-6
CAWSGVSGANVLTF
TGTGCCTGGAGCGGGGTCTCTGGGGCCAACGTCCTGACTTTC
>TRBV9|NA|NA|TRBJ1-2
CASSVGSGTLGYGYTF
TGTGCCAGCAGCGTAGGATCGGGTACCCTAGGCTATGGCTACACCTTC
>TRBV5-1|NA|NA|TRBJ1-2
CASSLGAAPRGYTF
TGCGCCAGCAGCTTGGGTGCAGCCCCGAGGGGCTACACCTTC
>TRBV2|few|NA|TRBJ2-3
CASSERGTDTQYF
TGTGCCAGCAGTGAACGCGGGACAGATACGCAGTATTTT
>TRBV7-8|NA|NA|TRBJ2-5
CASSLAGSQETQYF
TGTGCCAGCAGCTTAGCGGGCAGCCAAGAGACCCAGTACTTC
>TRBV10-2|NA|TRBD2|TRBJ2-7
CASSEGSGRSGFYEQYF
TGCGCCAGCAGTGAGGGTAGCGGGAGGTCTGGGTTCTACGAGCAGTACTTC
>TRBV9|few|NA|TRBJ2-1
CASSVAWSDEQFF
TGTGCCAGCAGCGTAGCTTGGAGCGATGAGCAGTTCTTC
>TRBV30|NA|NA|TRBJ2-3
CACSRGGDTQYF
TGTGCCTGTTCGCGGGGAGGAGATACGCAGTATTTT
>TRBV9|NA|TRBD1|TRBJ1-2
CASSVGQGAWGYTF
TGTGCCAGCAGCGTAGGACAGGGCGCTTGGGGCTACACCTTC
>TRBV5-1|NA|TRBD2|TRBJ2-5
CASSAGLAGGQETQYF
TGCGCCAGCAGCGCGGGACTAGCGGGAGGGCAAGAGACCCAGTACTTC
>TRBV19|NA|TRBD1|TRBJ1-5
CASDRGQQQPQHF
TGTGCCAGTGACAGGGGTCAGCAGCAGCCCCAGCATTTT
>TRBV9|many|NA|TRBJ2-5
CASSVGTQETQYF
TGTGCCAGCAGCGTAGGGACACAAGAGACCCAGTACTTC
>TRBV6-1|NA|TRBD2|TRBJ2-7
CASRAGAPYEQYF
TGTGCCAGCCGAGCGGGGGCTCCCTACGAGCAGTACTTC
>TRBV18|NA|TRBD2|TRBJ2-7
CASSETSGMSYEQYF
TGTGCCAGCTCAGAGACTAGCGGGATGTCCTACGAGCAGTACTTC
>TRBV7-2|NA|NA|TRBJ2-7
CASSLHRSYEQYF
TGTGCCAGCAGCTTACATCGCTCCTACGAGCAGTACTTC
>TRBV27|NA|TRBD1|TRBJ2-1
CASSPGQGFHEQFF
TGTGCCAGCAGCCCGGGACAGGGATTCCATGAGCAGTTCTTC
>TRBV5-1|NA|NA|TRBJ1-6
CASSIGGQGHSPLHF
TGCGCCAGCAGCATTGGGGGCCAGGGGCATTCACCCCTCCACTTT
>TRBV7-8|NA|NA|TRBJ2-3
CASSSGTASGTQYF
TGTGCCAGCAGCTCCGGGACGGCTTCGGGTACGCAGTATTTT
>TRBV6-6|NA|NA|TRBJ1-2
CASRGDSYGYTF
TGTGCCAGCAGGGGGGACTCATATGGCTACACCTTC
>TRBV6-5|once|NA|TRBJ1-2
CASSPNSGGGGGYTF
TGTGCCAGCAGTCCGAACTCCGGGGGCGGGGGTGGCTACACCTTC
>TRBV13|NA|NA|TRBJ2-2
CASSRDSGTGELFF
TGTGCCAGCAGCCGGGACTCCGGGACCGGGGAGCTGTTTTTT
>TRBV29-1|NA|NA|TRBJ1-2
CSVGVSYGYTF
TGCAGCGTCGGGGTCTCGTATGGCTACACCTTC
>TRBV5-5|few|NA|TRBJ1-3
CASSAQGYSGNTIYF
TGTGCCAGCAGCGCTCAGGGTTACTCTGGAAACACCATATATTTT
>TRBV19|NA|NA|TRBJ2-3
CASGPSGGADTQYF
TGTGCCAGTGGACCCTCGGGGGGCGCAGATACGCAGTATTTT
>TRBV4-1|few|TRBD2|TRBJ2-3
CASSQDWTSWAADTQYF
TGCGCCAGCAGCCAAGACTGGACTAGTTGGGCCGCAGATACGCAGTATTTT
>TRBV2|NA|NA|TRBJ2-1
CASRLYGSEQFF
TGTGCCAGCAGGCTATATGGCAGTGAGCAGTTCTTC
>TRBV5-1|NA|TRBD2|TRBJ2-1
CASSLNPGTTNEQFF
TGCGCCAGCAGCTTGAACCCGGGGACTACCAATGAGCAGTTCTTC
>TRBV5-1|NA|NA|TRBJ2-2
CASSLASPERGELFF
TGCGCCAGCAGCTTGGCCAGCCCGGAACGTGGGGAGCTGTTTTTT
>TRBV29-1|NA|TRBD2|TRBJ2-3
CSVVGGRGTDTQYF
TGCAGCGTTGTGGGGGGGAGAGGCACAGATACGCAGTATTTT
>TRBV5-6|NA|NA|TRBJ1-1
CASSLETGRTTEAFF
TGTGCCAGCAGCTTGGAGACGGGAAGGACCACTGAAGCTTTCTTT
>TRBV28|NA|TRBD1|TRBJ1-2
CASSAEHVRDRGHGYTF
TGTGCCAGCAGCGCTGAACACGTCCGGGACAGGGGGCATGGCTACACCTTC
>TRBV19|NA|NA|TRBJ2-5
CASSIPSGAQYF
TGTGCCAGTAGTATCCCCTCCGGGGCCCAGTACTTC
>TRBV2|NA|TRBD1|TRBJ2-2
CASSRRTGAGNTGELFF
TGTGCCAGCAGCCGCCGGACAGGGGCCGGGAACACCGGGGAGCTGTTTTTT
>TRBV9|NA|NA|TRBJ2-2
CASSLRGSNTGELFF
TGTGCCAGCAGCCTTCGTGGATCGAACACCGGGGAGCTGTTTTTT
>TRBV2|NA|TRBD1|TRBJ2-7
CASSVDDRGEQYF
TGTGCCAGCAGTGTTGACGACAGGGGCGAGCAGTACTTC
>TRBV6-1|NA|NA|TRBJ1-5
CASSWGGARGQPQHF
TGTGCCAGCAGTTGGGGGGGGGCCCGGGGTCAGCCCCAGCATTTT
>TRBV7-3|NA|NA|TRBJ2-2
CASRAQGHANTGELFF
TGTGCCAGCAGGGCCCAGGGACACGCGAACACCGGGGAGCTGTTTTTT
>TRBV27|once|NA|TRBJ2-5
CASRITGATGGQYF
TGTGCCAGCAGAATAACAGGGGCCACGGGGGGGCAGTACTTC
>TRBV5-4|NA|NA|TRBJ2-3
CASSLRKGGDGTDTQYF
TGTGCCAGCAGCTTGCGCAAAGGAGGGGATGGTACAGATACGCAGTATTTT
>TRBV5-1|once|TRBD2|TRBJ2-3
CASSAGTSGSRDTDTQYF
TGCGCCAGCAGCGCCGGGACTAGCGGGAGTCGGGACACAGATACGCAGTATTTT
>TRBV6-6|once|NA|TRBJ2-5
CASTGAQETQYF
TGTGCCAGCACCGGGGCCCAAGAGACCCAGTACTTC
>TRBV18|NA|NA|TRBJ2-1
CASSSTGTLFNEQFF
TGTGCCAGCTCATCTACCGGGACACTATTCAATGAGCAGTTCTTC
>TRBV11-2|NA|NA|TRBJ1-1
CASSPEVRAGAFF
TGTGCCAGCAGCCCTGAGGTCAGGGCTGGAGCTTTCTTT
>TRBV2|NA|NA|TRBJ1-5
CASSGERGNQPQHF
TGTGCCAGCAGTGGGGAGCGGGGCAATCAGCCCCAGCATTTT
>TRBV5-1|NA|TRBD1|TRBJ2-7
CASSWTGTGGYEQYF
TGCGCCAGCAGCTGGACCGGGACAGGGGGCTACGAGCAGTACTTC
>TRBV5-5|NA|NA|TRBJ2-3
CASSLDGTFGDTQYF
TGTGCCAGCAGCTTGGACGGGACCTTCGGAGATACGCAGTATTTT
>TRBV20-1|NA|NA|TRBJ2-5
CNPGGETQYF
TGCAACCCCGGGGGAGAGACCCAGTACTTC
>TRBV28|NA|NA|TRBJ1-3
CASSLGGNSGNTIYF
TGTGCCAGCAGTTTAGGGGGGAACTCTGGAAACACCATATATTTT
>TRBV19|once|TRBD2|TRBJ2-1
CASSIGTGGSDEQFF
TGTGCCAGTAGTATTGGAACGGGAGGAAGCGATGAGCAGTTCTTC
>TRBV5-1|NA|NA|TRBJ1-2
CASSPAMLGSYGYTF
TGCGCCAGCAGCCCCGCGATGCTCGGTAGCTATGGCTACACCTTC